This entry lists 12 T cell receptor beta chains sequenced from one sample in a study of neoadjuvant nivolumab and ipilimumab in lung cancer. Sequencing used immunoSEQ multiplex PCR; TCRdb keeps in-frame clones, though not all of them. The profile shows about 28,000 clones, approximately 80% of them singletons. The sequences come from tumor tissue, collected after neoadjuvant nivolumab, alone or with ipilimumab, at or shortly before surgery. The source of these receptors is an adult with non-small cell lung cancer.

The chain uses TRBV6-1 and TRBJ1-2; 7 nucleotides align to TRBD1. The CDR3 is 13 residues long. J was trimmed by 7 bases and V by 6 bases; bases with no gene match: 8. CDR1 is MNHNS and CDR2 is SASEGT in the germline V gene. CDR3 residues: CASRTPGGGGYTF. The CDR3 DNA reads as TGTGCCAGCAGGACCCCAGGGGGAGGTGGCTACACCTTC.

The gene calls are TRBV11-2 and TRBJ1-4, with D unresolved. In germline, CDR1 is SGHAT, CDR2 FQNNGV. The V gene lost 6 bases and the J gene lost 12 bases, with 11 bases spanning the gap. The CDR3 is made up of 11 amino acids. CDR3: CASSPGRQLFF. For the CDR3, the DNA is TGTGCCAGCAGTCCCGGCAGACAACTGTTTTTT.

V usage is TRBV7-3 and J usage is TRBJ2-2, with TRBD2 matching 15 bases. Germline V gene lookup returns CDR1 SGHTA and CDR2 FQGTGA. With 4 bases clipped from V and 4 bases from J, the junction kept 7 bases outside the gene matches. This CDR3 spans 18 amino acids. The CDR3 protein is CASSWGLAGGHGTGELFF. CDR3 DNA sequence: TGTGCCAGCAGCTGGGGACTAGCGGGGGGCCACGGCACCGGGGAGCTGTTTTTT.

This clone was counted a single time. Here the CDR3 reads CASSPFAGGSLYNEQFF. The CDR3 bases are TGCGCCAGCAGCCCCTTTGCGGGGGGCTCATTGTACAATGAGCAGTTCTTC. This chain joins TRBV5-1 and TRBJ2-1; TRBD2 matches 8 bases. The V and J ends lost 4 bases and 4 bases, in that order; junction bases with no gene match: 13. CDR3 length equals 17 residues. Germline CDR1 is SGHRS and CDR2 is YFSETQ.

In this sample, this clone turned up a few times. The genes are TRBV29-1 and TRBJ2-2, with TRBD2 matching 8 bases. Germline V lookup: CDR1 SQVTM, CDR2 ANQGSEA. The CDR3 contains 13 residues. V shed 5 bases, J shed 5 bases, and the junction held 4 bases outside the gene matches. CDR3 loop: CSVRRGGTGELFF. CDR3 coding DNA: TGCAGCGTTCGCCGGGGGGGAACCGGGGAGCTGTTTTTT.

This chain joins TRBV5-1 and TRBJ1-6; 7 bases are shared with TRBD1. Germline V gene sequence: CDR1 SGHRS, CDR2 YFSETQ. After removal of 0 bases from V and 9 bases from J, the junction contained 6 bases not matched to a gene. CDR3 length equals 15 residues. The chain's CDR3 is CASSLGGGGTSPLHF. CDR3 DNA sequence: TGCGCCAGCAGCTTGGGAGGGGGCGGAACTTCACCCCTCCACTTT.

The genes are TRBV7-9 and TRBJ2-2, with D maybe TRBD1 (6 bases). The CDR3 is made up of 16 amino acids. Between the trimmed V and J ends, which lost 5 bases and 2 bases, there was a span of 15 bases. Germline CDR1 SEHNR, CDR2 FQNEAQ (reference sequence). CDR3 coding DNA: TGTGCCAGCAGCAGGGTATGGACAGAAAACACCGGGGAGCTGTTTTTT. Its protein product is CASSRVWTENTGELFF. The variable domain in full, with the rest retrieved from reference TRBV7-9 and TRBJ2-2, is DTGVSQNPRHKITKRGQNVTFRCDPISEHNRLYWYRQTLGQGPEFLTYFQNEAQLEKSRLLSDRFSAERPKGSFSTLEIQRTEQGDSAMYLCASSRVWTENTGELFFGEGSRLTVL.

This clone was found a few times. The chain links TRBV7-2 to TRBJ2-7, with D possibly being TRBD1 (6 bases). Trimming shortened V by 6 bases and J by 9 bases, and 27 bases separated the two germline ends. The CDR3 length is 16 residues. Per germline, CDR1 SGHTA and CDR2 FQGNSA. The CDR3 spells CASSSDRPEFLRVQYF. The DNA of the CDR3 is TGTGCCAGCAGTTCGGACAGACCGGAATTCCTACGAGTGCAGTACTTC.

This clone was seen a single time. This rearrangement joins TRBV15 to TRBJ1-5, with D uncertain. The CDR3 length is 14 residues. CDR1 LNHNV and CDR2 YYDKDF come from the germline V gene (reference sequence). Trimming left V 3 bases short and J 6 bases short, with 12 bases between. The CDR3 DNA is TGTGCCACCAGCAGCGGCGGGGAGTCTCAGCCCCAGCATTTT. Translation gives CATSSGGESQPQHF.

This chain links TRBV18 with TRBJ2-1, with D uncertain. V was pared by 0 bases and J by 15 bases, with 15 bases between. The germline CDR1 and CDR2 sequences are KGHSH and LQKENI. This CDR3 is built from 13 residues. The CDR3 loop is CASSPPFSSRPFF. The CDR3, as DNA: TGTGCCAGCTCACCACCCTTCAGTTCCCGGCCGTTCTTC.

This sequence joins TRBV30 and TRBJ1-1; D is undetermined. V lost 3 bases to trimming and J lost 1 base, with 9 bases between them. This CDR3 is 13 amino acids long. Germline values: CDR1 GTSNPN, CDR2 SVGIG (reference sequence). CDR3 loop: CAWRQWENTEAFF. For the CDR3, the DNA is TGTGCCTGGAGACAGTGGGAGAACACTGAAGCTTTCTTT.

The chain recombines TRBV30 with TRBJ1-5; 10 nucleotides match TRBD1. The CDR3 length is 13 residues. Germline trimming cut 5 bases from V and 11 bases from J; bases unmatched to any gene: 9. The germline V gene has CDR1 GTSNPN and CDR2 SVGIG (reference sequence). Written as DNA, the CDR3 is TGTGCCTGGGACAGGGGGCCAGGTGAGACCCAGCATTTT. This gives the protein CAWDRGPGETQHF.